This T cell receptor (beta chain) was sequenced for a study of blood T cell repertoires in COVID-19. The CDR3 extends over 11 amino acids. The ends were cut back, 5 bases at V and 6 bases at J, with 8 bases in the middle. Germline CDR1 reads SQVTM; CDR2 reads ANQGSEA. Here immunoSEQ multiplex PCR was the method, and the copy in TCRdb shows in-frame clones only, minus some. The table has 200,000 to 250,000 clones, 85% seen once. The sequenced sample consisted of peripheral blood. The rearrangement uses TRBV29-1 and TRBJ2-1, with D possibly matching TRBD1 (6 bases). The source of this sequence is a man in his fifties or sixties who had recovered from COVID-19. DNA of the CDR3: TGCAGCGTTCGGACAGTCAATGAGCAGTTCTTC. Amino acid sequence: CSVRTVNEQFF.